The 27 T cell receptor beta chains below all came from one sample that was sequenced in a study of blood T cell repertoires in COVID-19. Assay used: immunoSEQ multiplex PCR; TCRdb lists only in-frame clones, some missing. This sample has 65,000 to 90,000 clones, with around nine tenths found just once. The sample taken for sequencing was peripheral blood. The origin of the receptors is a man aged 25-45 years with acute or convalescent COVID-19.

V and J are TRBV27 and TRBJ1-5, with D perhaps TRBD1 (6 bases). Germline V gene sequence: CDR1 MNHEY, CDR2 SMNVEV (reference sequence). The length of the CDR3 is 15 residues. V was shortened by 3 bases and J by 4 bases, with 13 bases between the two germline ends. The CDR3 DNA reads TGTGCCAGCAGTTTTTCAGGGGCGGTAAATCAGCCCCAGCATTTT. This gives the protein CASSFSGAVNQPQHF.

The chain joins TRBV28 to TRBJ2-1; D gene unclear. Germline CDR1 reads MDHEN; CDR2 reads SYDVKM. V was clipped by 1 base and J by 9 bases, with 7 bases between them. The CDR3 runs 12 residues. The CDR3 spells CASSLYPGEQFF. In DNA form, the CDR3 reads TGTGCCAGCAGTTTATATCCAGGTGAGCAGTTCTTC.

This chain connects TRBV28 to TRBJ1-6; D not certain. Between the trimmed V and J ends, which lost 7 bases and 7 bases, there was a span of 11 bases. The germline CDR1 and CDR2 sequences are MDHEN and SYDVKM. This CDR3 is 13 amino acids long. Here the CDR3 DNA reads TGTGCCAGCATGAGACGGGGAAATTCACCCCTCCACTTT. This gives the protein CASMRRGNSPLHF.

Here the CDR3 reads CASRTQGQGYTF. The CDR3 DNA reads TGTGCCAGCAGGACACAGGGGCAGGGCTACACCTTC. This sequence joins TRBV27 and TRBJ1-2; TRBD1 agrees at 7 bases. Germline lookup yields CDR1 MNHEY and CDR2 SMNVEV (reference sequence). V trimming: 6 bases; J trimming: 8 bases; junction bases outside the gene matches: 6. The CDR3 has 12 amino acids.

J is TRBJ2-7 and V is TRBV7-8; the D gene is possibly TRBD1 (6 bases). Germline V lookup: CDR1 SGHVS, CDR2 FQNEAQ. The CDR3 is made up of 15 amino acids. V lost 5 bases and J lost 2, with 16 bases in between. CDR3 DNA: TGTGCCAGCAGCCCCGATGGGGGCGCGACCTACGAGCAGTACTTC. It specifies CASSPDGGATYEQYF.

This chain links TRBV11-2 with TRBJ1-4, with a tentative D call TRBD1 (5 bases). CDR1 is SGHAT, CDR2 FQNNGV, per germline. The CDR3 runs to 13 residues. The V end lost 4 bases, the J end lost 5 bases, and 8 bases lay between the germline ends. CDR3 residues: CASSSGLNEKLFF. The CDR3 region has the DNA TGTGCCAGCAGCTCGGGACTCAATGAAAAACTGTTTTTT. The whole variable domain, remainder taken from reference TRBV11-2 and TRBJ1-4, is EAGVAQSPRYKIIEKRQSVAFWCNPISGHATLYWYQQILGQGPKLLIQFQNNGVVDDSQLPKDRFSAERLKGVDSTLKIQPAKLEDSAVYLCASSSGLNEKLFFGSGTQLSVL.

As DNA, the CDR3 is TGTGCCAGTACCAAGCCGGGACTAGCGGGAGGGCCCCACGAGCAGTACTTC. Protein product: CASTKPGLAGGPHEQYF. V and J are TRBV19 and TRBJ2-7; 16 bases match TRBD2. The V and J ends lost 7 bases and 5 bases, in that order; junction bases with no gene match: 11. In germline, CDR1 is LNHDA, CDR2 SQIVND (reference sequence). The CDR3 runs to 17 residues.

This rearrangement joins TRBV6-6 to TRBJ1-5; unclear D gene. Trimming stripped 3 bases from V and 3 bases from J, with 9 bases between. The CDR3 consists of 14 residues. Germline assignment: CDR1 MNHNY and CDR2 SVGAGI (reference sequence). CDR3 region: CASSYDKTNQPQHF. Written as DNA, the CDR3 is TGTGCCAGCAGTTATGACAAAACCAATCAGCCCCAGCATTTT.

V gene TRBV6-2 or TRBV6-3 combines with J gene TRBJ2-4; D is perhaps TRBD2 (5 bases). Trimming shortened V by 3 bases and J by 6 bases, and 9 bases separated the two germline ends. CDR1 and CDR2 (germline): MNHEY, SVGEGT. The length of the CDR3 is 13 residues. The CDR3 spells CASSYPEGNIQYF. DNA for the CDR3: TGTGCCAGCAGTTATCCCGAGGGAAACATTCAGTACTTC.

CDR3 protein: CASSSDREYEQFF. The CDR3 DNA sequence: TGCGCCAGCAGCTCAGACAGGGAATATGAGCAGTTCTTC. J is TRBJ2-1 and V is TRBV4-1; the match to TRBD1 covers 7 bases. The CDR3 spans 13 residues. J gave up 8 bases and V 5 bases, and 6 bases lay outside the gene matches. CDR1 is MGHRA, CDR2 YSYEKL, per germline.

The V gene is TRBV18, the J gene TRBJ2-1, with a tentative D call TRBD2 (6 bases). The V end lost 1 base, the J end lost 4 bases, and 11 bases lay between the germline ends. Germline CDR1 reads KGHSH; CDR2 reads LQKENI. The CDR3 loop spans 15 amino acids. The CDR3 sequence: CASSPHREFYNEQFF. CDR3 in DNA: TGTGCCAGCTCACCACACCGGGAGTTTTACAATGAGCAGTTCTTC.

This clone has just a few counts. The rearrangement links TRBV6-2 or TRBV6-3 to TRBJ2-7; D may be TRBD1 (5 bases). Germline lookup yields CDR1 MNHEY and CDR2 SVGEGT. Between the trimmed V and J ends, which lost 5 bases and 4 bases, there was a span of 9 bases. The CDR3 consists of 12 residues. CDR3 bases: TGTGCCAGCAGTCGACAGCTATACGAGCAGTACTTC. Translating gives CASSRQLYEQYF.

The chain links TRBV11-2 to TRBJ2-4; D gene ambiguous. The V end was cut by 7 bases, the J end by 0 bases, with 10 bases between. The CDR3 loop spans 14 amino acids. Germline V gene data show CDR1 as SGHAT and CDR2 as FQNNGV. The CDR3 loop is CASTEALAKNIQYF. The CDR3 nucleotides read TGTGCCAGCACCGAGGCACTAGCCAAAAACATTCAGTACTTC.

This chain uses TRBV28 with TRBJ1-2; D remains unclear. CDR1 and CDR2 (germline): MDHEN, SYDVKM. Trimming took off 2 bases at V and 4 bases at J, with 5 bases between the two ends. The CDR3 contains 12 residues. This chain's CDR3 is CASSLVFYGYTF. The CDR3 DNA follows: TGTGCCAGCAGTTTAGTCTTCTATGGCTACACCTTC.

A few counts support this clone. The genes are TRBV28 and TRBJ1-3; D is possibly TRBD1 (5 bases). The CDR3 is made up of 15 amino acids. Germline-derived CDR1 and CDR2 are MDHEN and SYDVKM. With 6 bases removed from V and 2 bases from J, the gap between germline ends came to 14 bases. The CDR3 DNA follows: TGTGCCAGCAGCTCTGGCAGGGTCGCTGGAAACACCATATATTTT. The encoded protein is CASSSGRVAGNTIYF.

This clone came up once. CDR3 amino acids: CASSSDRANYNEQFF. DNA of the CDR3: TGTGCCAGCAGCTCAGACAGGGCCAACTACAATGAGCAGTTCTTC. This chain connects TRBV7-2 to TRBJ2-1; 7 positions agree with TRBD1. The J segment lost 3 bases and the V segment lost 4 bases, leaving 6 bases of the junction unmatched. The CDR3 is 15 residues long. Germline lookup yields CDR1 SGHTA and CDR2 FQGNSA.

V and J are TRBV4-1 and TRBJ2-3, with 14 bases matching TRBD2. Germline CDR1 reads MGHRA; CDR2 reads YSYEKL. The CDR3 is made up of 20 amino acids. The V and J ends lost 4 bases and 5 bases, in that order; junction bases with no gene match: 17. CDR3 amino acids: CASSPLVTSGRARILDTQYF. CDR3 nucleotides: TGCGCCAGCAGCCCCTTAGTGACTAGCGGGAGGGCGAGGATACTAGATACGCAGTATTTT.

CDR3 sequence (DNA): TGTGCCAGAAGCCGGAGGACAGGTTCTAGCACAGATACGCAGTATTTT. It translates to CARSRRTGSSTDTQYF. J is TRBJ2-3 and V is TRBV5-3, with TRBD1 matching 7 bases. TRBV5-3 is annotated as an ORF whose role is uncertain. This CDR3 comprises 16 residues. J gave up 0 bases and V 4 bases, and 8 bases lay outside the gene matches.

In this sample, this clone turned up once. The V gene is TRBV9, the J gene TRBJ2-3, with a possible D match to TRBD2 (5 bases). The germline V and J ends were trimmed by 0 bases and 6 bases, with 11 bases remaining between them. CDR1 is SGDLS, CDR2 YYNGEE, per germline. The CDR3 totals 14 residues. The CDR3 DNA reads TGTGCCAGCAGCGTAGGGGTAACGGGGGATACGCAGTATTTT. Protein sequence: CASSVGVTGDTQYF.

The chain has TRBV27 and TRBJ1-1; the D is unclear. V lost 4 bases to trimming and J lost 4 bases, with 16 bases between them. Germline-derived CDR1 and CDR2 are MNHEY and SMNVEV (reference sequence). The CDR3 length is 15 residues. As DNA, the CDR3 is TGTGCCAGCAGTTCTAGACGAACCCCCGGCACTGAAGCTTTCTTT. This translates into CASSSRRTPGTEAFF.

The rearrangement joins TRBV11-2 to TRBJ2-3; 8 bases match TRBD2. With V trimmed by 2 bases and J by 5 bases, 3 bases remained unmatched. Germline CDR1 is SGHAT and CDR2 is FQNNGV. CDR3 length: 14 residues. CDR3 sequence reads: CASSLFGRGDTQYF. In DNA, the CDR3 is TGTGCCAGCAGCTTATTCGGGAGGGGAGATACGCAGTATTTT.

The sample holds one count of this clone. This chain links TRBV21-1 with TRBJ1-5. TRBV21-1 is a pseudogene segment. The length of the CDR3 is 16 residues. This CDR3 is CASSKRGGYSNQPQHF. CDR3 sequence (DNA): TGTGCCAGCAGCAAACGGGGAGGCTATAGCAATCAGCCCCAGCATTTT.

The chain is built from TRBV19 and TRBJ2-7, with D perhaps matching TRBD1 (6 bases). CDR3 length: 15 amino acids. Between the trimmed V and J ends, which lost 7 bases and 3 bases, there was a span of 19 bases. Per germline, CDR1 LNHDA and CDR2 SQIVND (reference sequence). CDR3 residues: CASIPLRDTYYEQYF. The CDR3 coding sequence is TGTGCCAGTATTCCACTCCGGGACACCTACTACGAGCAGTACTTC.

The chain carries TRBV29-1 and TRBJ1-1; TRBD1 matches at 7 bases. The CDR3 is 12 amino acids. With 5 bases clipped from V and 5 bases from J, the junction kept 5 bases outside the gene matches. Germline CDR1 and CDR2: SQVTM and ANQGSEA. DNA of the CDR3: TGCAGCGTTCAGAGGGGGCAAACTGAAGCTTTCTTT. Translation: CSVQRGQTEAFF.

This sequence joins TRBV6-2 or TRBV6-3 and TRBJ2-1, with 10 bases lining up with TRBD1. There are 14 residues in the CDR3. The germline gives CDR1 MNHEY, CDR2 SVGEGT. The trim removed 5 bases at V and 12 bases at J, leaving 10 bases unmatched. CDR3 protein: CASSEPGQGRRQFF. For the CDR3, the DNA is TGTGCCAGCAGTGAGCCGGGACAGGGGCGGCGGCAGTTCTTC.

V usage is TRBV6-5 and J usage is TRBJ2-7; maybe TRBD1 (6 bases). Germline V gene data show CDR1 as MNHEY and CDR2 as SVGAGI. This CDR3 region has 13 residues. The V end was cut by 2 bases, the J end by 4 bases, with 9 bases between. The CDR3 here is CASSYRDKYEQYF. CDR3 nucleotide sequence: TGTGCCAGCAGTTACCGGGACAAATACGAGCAGTACTTC.

This rearrangement joins TRBV14 to TRBJ1-6; 9 bases align to TRBD1. With V trimmed by 7 bases and J by 10 bases, 5 bases remained unmatched. Germline V CDR1 and CDR2: SGHDN, FVKESK. The CDR3 has 13 amino acids. The DNA for the CDR3 is TGTGCCAGCAACCGGGACAGGGTCTCACCCCTCCACTTT. Amino acid sequence: CASNRDRVSPLHF.